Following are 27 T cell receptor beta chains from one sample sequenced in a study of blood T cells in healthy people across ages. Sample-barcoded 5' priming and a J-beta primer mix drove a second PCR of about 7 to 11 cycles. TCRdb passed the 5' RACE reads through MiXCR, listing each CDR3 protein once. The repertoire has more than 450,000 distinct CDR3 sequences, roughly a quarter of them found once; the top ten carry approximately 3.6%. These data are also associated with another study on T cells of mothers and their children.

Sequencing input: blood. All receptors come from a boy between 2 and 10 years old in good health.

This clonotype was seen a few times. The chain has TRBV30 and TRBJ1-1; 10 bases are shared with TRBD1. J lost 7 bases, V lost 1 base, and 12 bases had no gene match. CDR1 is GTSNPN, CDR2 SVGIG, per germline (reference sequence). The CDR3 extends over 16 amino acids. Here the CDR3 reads CAWSGRDRGQGYEAFF. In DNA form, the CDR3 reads TGTGCCTGGAGTGGCCGGGACAGGGGCCAGGGATATGAAGCTTTCTTT.

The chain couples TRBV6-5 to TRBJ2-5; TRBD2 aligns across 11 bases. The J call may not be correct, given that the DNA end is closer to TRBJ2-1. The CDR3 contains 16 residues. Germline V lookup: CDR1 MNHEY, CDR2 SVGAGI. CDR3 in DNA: TGTGCCAGCAGTGTACTAGCGGGAGATTGGGTCAATGAGCAGTTCTTC. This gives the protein CASSVLAGDWVNEQFF.

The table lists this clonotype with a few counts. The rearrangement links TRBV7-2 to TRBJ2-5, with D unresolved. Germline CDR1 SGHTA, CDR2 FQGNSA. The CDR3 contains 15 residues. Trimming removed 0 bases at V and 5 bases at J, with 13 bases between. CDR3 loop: CASSLALVAWETQYF. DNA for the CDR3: TGTGCCAGCAGCTTAGCGCTAGTCGCGTGGGAGACCCAGTACTTC.

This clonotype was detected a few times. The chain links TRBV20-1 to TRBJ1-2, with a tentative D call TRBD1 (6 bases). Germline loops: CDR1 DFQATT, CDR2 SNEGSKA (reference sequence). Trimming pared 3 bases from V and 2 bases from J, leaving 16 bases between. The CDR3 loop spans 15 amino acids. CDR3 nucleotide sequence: TGCAGTGCTAGGGAAAGGGGGGCGATAAACTATGGCTACACCTTC. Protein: CSARERGAINYGYTF.

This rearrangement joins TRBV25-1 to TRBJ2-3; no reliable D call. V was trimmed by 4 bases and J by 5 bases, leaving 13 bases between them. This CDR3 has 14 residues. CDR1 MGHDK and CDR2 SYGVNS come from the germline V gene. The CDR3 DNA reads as TGTGCCAGCAGTGGACCTCATTCGGTAGATACGCAGTATTTT. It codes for CASSGPHSVDTQYF.

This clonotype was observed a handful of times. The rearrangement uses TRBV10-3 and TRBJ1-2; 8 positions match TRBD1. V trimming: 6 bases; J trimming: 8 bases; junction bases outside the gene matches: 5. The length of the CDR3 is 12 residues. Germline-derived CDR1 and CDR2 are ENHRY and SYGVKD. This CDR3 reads CAIRPDRGGYTF. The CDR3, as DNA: TGTGCCATCAGGCCCGACAGGGGAGGCTACACCTTC.

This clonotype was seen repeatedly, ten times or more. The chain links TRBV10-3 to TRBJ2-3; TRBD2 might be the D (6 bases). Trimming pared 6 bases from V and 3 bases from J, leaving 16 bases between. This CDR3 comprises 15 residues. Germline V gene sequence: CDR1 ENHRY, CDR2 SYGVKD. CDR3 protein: CAISDIGLTTDTQYF. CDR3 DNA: TGTGCCATCAGCGACATAGGACTAACGACAGATACGCAGTATTTT.

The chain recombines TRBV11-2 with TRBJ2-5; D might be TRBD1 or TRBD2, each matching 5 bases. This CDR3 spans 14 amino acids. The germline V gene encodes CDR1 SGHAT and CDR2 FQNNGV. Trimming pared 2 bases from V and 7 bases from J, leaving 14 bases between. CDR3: CASSLIWGKGTQYF. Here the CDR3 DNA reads TGTGCCAGCAGCTTAATCTGGGGGAAAGGGACCCAGTACTTC.

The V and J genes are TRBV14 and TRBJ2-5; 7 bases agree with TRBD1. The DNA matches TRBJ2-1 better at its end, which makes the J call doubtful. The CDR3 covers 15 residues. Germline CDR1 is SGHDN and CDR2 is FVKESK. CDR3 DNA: TGTGCCAGCAGCCTAGGGGGCGCCTGGGAAAATGAGCAGTTCTTC. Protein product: CASSLGGAWENEQFF.

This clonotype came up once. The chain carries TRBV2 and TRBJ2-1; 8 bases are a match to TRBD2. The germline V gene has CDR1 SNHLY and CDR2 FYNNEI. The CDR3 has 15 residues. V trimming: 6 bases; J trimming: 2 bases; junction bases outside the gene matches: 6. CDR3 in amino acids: CASSETSATYNEQFF. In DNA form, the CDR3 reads TGTGCCAGCAGCGAGACTAGCGCTACCTACAATGAGCAGTTCTTC.

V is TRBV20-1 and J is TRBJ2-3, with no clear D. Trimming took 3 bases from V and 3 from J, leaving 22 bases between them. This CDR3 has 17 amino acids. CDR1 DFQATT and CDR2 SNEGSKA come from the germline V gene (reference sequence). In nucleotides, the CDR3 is TGCAGTGCTAGTGTTTTCCCGGGCCAGTACCCGACAGATACGCAGTATTTT. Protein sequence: CSASVFPGQYPTDTQYF.

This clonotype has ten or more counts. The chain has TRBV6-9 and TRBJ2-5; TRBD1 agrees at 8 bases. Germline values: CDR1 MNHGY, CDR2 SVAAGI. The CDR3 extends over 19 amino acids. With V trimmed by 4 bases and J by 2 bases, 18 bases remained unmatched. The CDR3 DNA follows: TGTGCCAGCAGTTCCCACCGTCTTCGGGACAGGATTAAACAAGAGACCCAGTACTTC. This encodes CASSSHRLRDRIKQETQYF.

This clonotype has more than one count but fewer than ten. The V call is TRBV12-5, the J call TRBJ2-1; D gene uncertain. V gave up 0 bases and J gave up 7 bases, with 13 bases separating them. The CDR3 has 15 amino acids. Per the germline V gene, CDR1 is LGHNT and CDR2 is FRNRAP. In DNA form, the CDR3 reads TGTGCTAGTGGTTTGGTCAGGTGGGGTTCGAATGAGCAGTTCTTC. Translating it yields CASGLVRWGSNEQFF.

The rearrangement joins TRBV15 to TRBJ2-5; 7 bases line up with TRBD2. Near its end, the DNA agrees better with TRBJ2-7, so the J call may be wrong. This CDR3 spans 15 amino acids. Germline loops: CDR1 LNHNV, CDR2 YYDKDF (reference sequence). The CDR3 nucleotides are TGTGCCACCAGCAGAGTGGGAGGGAGTGACTACGAGCAGTACTTC. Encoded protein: CATSRVGGSDYEQYF.

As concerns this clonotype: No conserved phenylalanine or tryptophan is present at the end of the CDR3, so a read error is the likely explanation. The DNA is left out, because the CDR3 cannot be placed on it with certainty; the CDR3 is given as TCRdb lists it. CDR3: CASSQMAGTTPFL. The V call is TRBV7-2, the J call TRBJ2-4; the D call in the table, TRBD2, was not verified against the DNA. The CDR3 totals 13 residues, both ends included. The germline V gene has CDR1 SGHTA and CDR2 FQGNSA.

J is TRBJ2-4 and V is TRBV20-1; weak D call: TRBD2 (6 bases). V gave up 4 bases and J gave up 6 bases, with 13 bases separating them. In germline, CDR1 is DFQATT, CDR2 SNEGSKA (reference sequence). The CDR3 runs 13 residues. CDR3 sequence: CSATLAGGNIQYF. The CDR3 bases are TGCAGTGCTACACTAGCCGGCGGAAACATTCAGTACTTC.

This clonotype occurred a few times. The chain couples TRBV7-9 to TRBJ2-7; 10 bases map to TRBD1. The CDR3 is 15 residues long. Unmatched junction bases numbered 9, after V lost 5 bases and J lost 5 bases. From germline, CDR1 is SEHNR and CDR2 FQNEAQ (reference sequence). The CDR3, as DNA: TGTGCCAGCAGCCCGCGGGACAGGGGTTATAACGAGCAGTACTTC. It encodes CASSPRDRGYNEQYF.

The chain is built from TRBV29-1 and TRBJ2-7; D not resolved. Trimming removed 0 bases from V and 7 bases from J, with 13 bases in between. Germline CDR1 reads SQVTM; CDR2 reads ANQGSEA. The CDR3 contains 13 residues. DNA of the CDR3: TGCAGCGTTGAAGATCTGGGTTTCGGGGAGCAGTACTTC. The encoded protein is CSVEDLGFGEQYF.

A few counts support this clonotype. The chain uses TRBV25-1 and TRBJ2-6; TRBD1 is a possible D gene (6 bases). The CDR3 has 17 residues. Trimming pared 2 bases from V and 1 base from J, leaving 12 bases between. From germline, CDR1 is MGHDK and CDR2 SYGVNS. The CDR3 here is CASSEGQPISGANVLTF. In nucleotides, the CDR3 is TGTGCCAGCAGTGAAGGACAGCCCATTTCTGGGGCCAACGTCCTGACTTTC.

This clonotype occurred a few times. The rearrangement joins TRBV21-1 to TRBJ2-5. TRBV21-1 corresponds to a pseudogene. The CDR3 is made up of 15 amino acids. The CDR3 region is CASSNDGRVQETQYF. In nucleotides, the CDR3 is TGTGCCAGCAGCAATGACGGCAGGGTCCAAGAGACCCAGTACTTC.

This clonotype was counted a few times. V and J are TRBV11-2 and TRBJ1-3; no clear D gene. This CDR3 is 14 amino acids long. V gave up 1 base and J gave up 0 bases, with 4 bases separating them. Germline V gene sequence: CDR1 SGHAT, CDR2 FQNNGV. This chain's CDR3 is CASSLVLSGNTIYF. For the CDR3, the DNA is TGTGCCAGCAGCTTAGTCCTCTCTGGAAACACCATATATTTT.

The CDR3 region has the DNA TGTGCTAGTGTTGTGACAGGGGGGCTAGAGACCCAGTACTTC. Its translation: CASVVTGGLETQYF. The chain recombines TRBV12-5 with TRBJ2-5, with 9 positions matching TRBD1. CDR1 is LGHNT and CDR2 is FRNRAP in the germline V gene. The CDR3 length is 14 residues. With 7 bases clipped from V and 4 bases from J, the junction kept 7 bases outside the gene matches.

CDR3 sequence reads: CSARTAGWYQETQYF. The CDR3, as DNA: TGCAGTGCCCGAACCGCAGGGTGGTACCAAGAGACCCAGTACTTC. The gene calls are TRBV20-1 and TRBJ2-5, with a possible D match to TRBD1 (5 bases). V was shortened by 6 bases and J by 0 bases, with 17 bases between the two germline ends. The CDR3 covers 15 residues. The V gene's germline CDR1 is DFQATT and CDR2 SNEGSKA (reference sequence).

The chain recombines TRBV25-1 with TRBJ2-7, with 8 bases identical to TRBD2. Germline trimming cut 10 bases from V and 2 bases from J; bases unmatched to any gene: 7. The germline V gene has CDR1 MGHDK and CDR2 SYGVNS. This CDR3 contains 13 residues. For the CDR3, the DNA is TGTGCCACCACGCGGGGGGCTCCCTACGAGCAGTACTTC. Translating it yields CATTRGAPYEQYF.

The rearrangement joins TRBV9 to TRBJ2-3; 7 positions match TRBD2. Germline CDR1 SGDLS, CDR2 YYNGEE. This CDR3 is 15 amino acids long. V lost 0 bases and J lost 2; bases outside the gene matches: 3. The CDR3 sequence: CASSVGAGDTDTQYF. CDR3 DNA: TGTGCCAGCAGCGTAGGCGCGGGGGACACAGATACGCAGTATTTT.

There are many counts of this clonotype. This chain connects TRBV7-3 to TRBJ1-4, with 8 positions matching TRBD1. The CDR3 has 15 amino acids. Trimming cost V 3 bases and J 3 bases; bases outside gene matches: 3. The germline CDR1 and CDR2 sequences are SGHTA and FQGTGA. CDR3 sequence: CASSLTGDANEKLFF. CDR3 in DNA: TGTGCCAGCAGCTTGACAGGGGACGCTAATGAAAAACTGTTTTTT.

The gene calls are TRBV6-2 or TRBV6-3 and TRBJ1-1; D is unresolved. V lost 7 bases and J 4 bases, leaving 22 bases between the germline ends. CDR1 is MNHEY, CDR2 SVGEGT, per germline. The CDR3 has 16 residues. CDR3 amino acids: CASIRQLVLKPTEAFF. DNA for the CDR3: TGTGCCAGCATCCGGCAATTGGTTCTGAAGCCCACTGAAGCTTTCTTT.